The entry below describes one T cell receptor (beta chain). Per germline, CDR1 MDHEN and CDR2 SYDVKM. The CDR3 contains 13 residues. Trimming pared 5 bases from V and 2 bases from J, leaving 10 bases between. The data were taken from a study of blood T cell repertoires in COVID-19. In the study overall: Acute and convalescent COVID-19 specimens originated in the United States, Italy and Spain. The cDNA or gDNA used as material had been derived from T cells, B-cell-depleted T cells, or PBMCs.

In the original processing: Nucleated cell counts were estimated from reference gene primer amplification. Using immunoSEQ multiplex PCR, the repertoire was profiled, and TCRdb retains in-frame clones only, with some absent. V and J calls and clone size are those listed in that table; D and trimming were worked out from the DNA. Among roughly 41,000 clones, approximately 91% were seen once, and the ten largest hold 10% to 15%. The TCR was taken from a man aged 55 to 70 with active COVID-19. V and J are TRBV28 and TRBJ2-7; no clear D gene. The sequenced material came from peripheral blood. In DNA form, the CDR3 reads TGTGCCAGCAGTCCTCTCGTCGCCTACGAGCAGTACTTC. As protein: CASSPLVAYEQYF.